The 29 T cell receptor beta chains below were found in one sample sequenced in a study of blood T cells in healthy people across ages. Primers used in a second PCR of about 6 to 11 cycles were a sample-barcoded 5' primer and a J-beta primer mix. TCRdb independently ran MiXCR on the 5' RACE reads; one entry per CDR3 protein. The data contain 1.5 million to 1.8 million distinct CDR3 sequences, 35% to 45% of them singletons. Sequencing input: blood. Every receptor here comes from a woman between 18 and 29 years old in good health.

The CDR3 region has the DNA TGCAGTGCCACCTCTAGCGGGGGCACAGATACGCAGTATTTT. As protein: CSATSSGGTDTQYF. V is TRBV20-1 and J is TRBJ2-3, with 9 positions matching TRBD2. V dropped 6 bases and J dropped 1; count of bases not matched to a gene: 5. This CDR3 is 14 amino acids long. The germline V gene has CDR1 DFQATT and CDR2 SNEGSKA (reference sequence).

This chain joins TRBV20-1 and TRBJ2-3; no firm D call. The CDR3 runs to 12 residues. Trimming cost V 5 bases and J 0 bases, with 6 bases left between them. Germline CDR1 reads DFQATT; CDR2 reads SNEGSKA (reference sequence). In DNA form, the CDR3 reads TGCAGTGCTCTTGACAGCACAGATACGCAGTATTTT. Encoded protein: CSALDSTDTQYF.

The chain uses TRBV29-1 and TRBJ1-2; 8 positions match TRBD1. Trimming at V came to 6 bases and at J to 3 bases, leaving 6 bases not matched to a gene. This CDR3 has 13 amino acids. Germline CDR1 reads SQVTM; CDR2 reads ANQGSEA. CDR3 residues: CSVEWTGHYGYTF. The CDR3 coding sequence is TGCAGCGTCGAATGGACAGGGCACTATGGCTACACCTTC.

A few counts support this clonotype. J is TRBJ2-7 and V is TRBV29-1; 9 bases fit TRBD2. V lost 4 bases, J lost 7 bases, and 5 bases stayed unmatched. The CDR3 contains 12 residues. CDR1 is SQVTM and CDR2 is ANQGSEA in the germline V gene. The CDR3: CSVARGGNEQYF. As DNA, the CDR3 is TGCAGCGTTGCGCGGGGGGGCAATGAGCAGTACTTC.

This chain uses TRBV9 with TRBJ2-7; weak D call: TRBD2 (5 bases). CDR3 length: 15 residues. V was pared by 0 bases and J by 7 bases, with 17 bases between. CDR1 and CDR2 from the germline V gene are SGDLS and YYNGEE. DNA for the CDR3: TGTGCCAGCAGCGTAGCAGGAGGTTCCTACAATGAGCAGTACTTC. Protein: CASSVAGGSYNEQYF.

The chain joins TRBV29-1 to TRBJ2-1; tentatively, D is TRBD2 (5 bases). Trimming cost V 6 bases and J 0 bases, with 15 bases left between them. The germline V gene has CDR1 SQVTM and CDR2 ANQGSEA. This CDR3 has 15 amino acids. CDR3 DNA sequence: TGCAGCGTCGGAGGACCCATAAGCTCCTACAATGAGCAGTTCTTC. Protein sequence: CSVGGPISSYNEQFF.

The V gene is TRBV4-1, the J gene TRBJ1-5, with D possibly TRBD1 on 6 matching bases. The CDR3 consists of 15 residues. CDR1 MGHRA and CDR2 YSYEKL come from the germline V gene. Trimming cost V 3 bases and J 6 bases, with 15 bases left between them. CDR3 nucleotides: TGCGCCAGCAGCCAGTCCCCACAGGGAAGTCAGCCCCAGCATTTT. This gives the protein CASSQSPQGSQPQHF.

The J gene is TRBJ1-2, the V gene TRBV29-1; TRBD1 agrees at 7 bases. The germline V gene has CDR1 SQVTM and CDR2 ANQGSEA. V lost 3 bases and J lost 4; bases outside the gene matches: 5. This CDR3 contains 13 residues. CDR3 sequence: CSVDGDRPYGYTF. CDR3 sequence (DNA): TGCAGCGTTGATGGGGACAGACCCTATGGCTACACCTTC.

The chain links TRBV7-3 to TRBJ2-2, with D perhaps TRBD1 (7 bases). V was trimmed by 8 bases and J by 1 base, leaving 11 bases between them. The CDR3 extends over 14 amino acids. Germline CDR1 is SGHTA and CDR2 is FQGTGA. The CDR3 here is CASSGGRNTGELFF. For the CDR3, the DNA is TGTGCCAGCTCAGGGGGGAGGAACACCGGGGAGCTGTTTTTT. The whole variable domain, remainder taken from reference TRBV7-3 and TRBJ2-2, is GAGVSQTPSNKVTEKGKYVELRCDPISGHTALYWYRQSLGQGPEFLIYFQGTGAADDSGLPNDRFFAVRPEGSVSTLKIQRTERGDSAVYLCASSGGRNTGELFFGEGSRLTVL.

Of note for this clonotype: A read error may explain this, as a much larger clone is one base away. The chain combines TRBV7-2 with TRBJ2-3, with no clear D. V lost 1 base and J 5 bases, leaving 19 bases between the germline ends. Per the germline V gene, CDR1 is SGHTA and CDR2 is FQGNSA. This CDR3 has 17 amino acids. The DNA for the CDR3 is TGTGCCAGCAGCTTAGGGCCGCGGAACGCGCTGGGAGATACGCAGTATTTT. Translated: CASSLGPRNALGDTQYF.

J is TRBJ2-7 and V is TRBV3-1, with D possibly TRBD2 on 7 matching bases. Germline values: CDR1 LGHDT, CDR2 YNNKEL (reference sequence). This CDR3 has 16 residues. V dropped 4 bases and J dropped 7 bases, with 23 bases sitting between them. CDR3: CASSLHGSRGANEQYF. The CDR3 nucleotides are TGTGCCAGCAGCCTGCACGGGAGCCGGGGGGCCAATGAGCAGTACTTC.

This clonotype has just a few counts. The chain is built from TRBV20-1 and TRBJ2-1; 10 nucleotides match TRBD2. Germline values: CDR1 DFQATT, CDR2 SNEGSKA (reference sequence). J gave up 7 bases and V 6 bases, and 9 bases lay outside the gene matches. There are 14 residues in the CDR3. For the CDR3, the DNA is TGCAGTGCGGGGGAAGCGGGAGGGCCAAATGAGCAGTTCTTC. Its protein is CSAGEAGGPNEQFF.

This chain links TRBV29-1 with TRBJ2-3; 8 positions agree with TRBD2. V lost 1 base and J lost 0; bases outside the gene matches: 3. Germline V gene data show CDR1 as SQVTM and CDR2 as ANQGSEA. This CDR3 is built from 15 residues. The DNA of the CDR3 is TGCAGCGTTGAAGGCCCTAGCGGGAGCACAGATACGCAGTATTTT. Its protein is CSVEGPSGSTDTQYF.

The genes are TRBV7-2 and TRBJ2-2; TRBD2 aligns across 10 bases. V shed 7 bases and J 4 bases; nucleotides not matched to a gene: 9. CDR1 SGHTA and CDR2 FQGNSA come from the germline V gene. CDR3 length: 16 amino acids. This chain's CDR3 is CASTLSGLATTGELFF. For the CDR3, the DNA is TGTGCCAGCACCCTCTCGGGACTAGCGACCACCGGGGAGCTGTTTTTT.

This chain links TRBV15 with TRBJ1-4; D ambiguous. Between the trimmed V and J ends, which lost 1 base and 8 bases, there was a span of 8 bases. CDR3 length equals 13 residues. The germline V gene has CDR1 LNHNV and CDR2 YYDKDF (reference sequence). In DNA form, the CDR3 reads TGTGCCACCAGCAGAGTTCGAGGGGAAAAACTGTTTTTT. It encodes CATSRVRGEKLFF. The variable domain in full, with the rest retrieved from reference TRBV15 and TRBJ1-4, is DAMVIQNPRYQVTQFGKPVTLSCSQTLNHNVMYWYQQKSSQAPKLLFHYYDKDFNNEADTPDNFQSRRPNTSFCFLDIRSPGLGDTAMYLCATSRVRGEKLFFGSGTQLSVL.

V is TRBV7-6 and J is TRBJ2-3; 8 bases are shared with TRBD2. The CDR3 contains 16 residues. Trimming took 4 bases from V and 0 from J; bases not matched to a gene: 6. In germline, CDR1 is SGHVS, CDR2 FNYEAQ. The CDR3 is CASSSPIAGSTDTQYF. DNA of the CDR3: TGTGCCAGCAGCTCCCCCATAGCGGGGAGCACAGATACGCAGTATTTT.

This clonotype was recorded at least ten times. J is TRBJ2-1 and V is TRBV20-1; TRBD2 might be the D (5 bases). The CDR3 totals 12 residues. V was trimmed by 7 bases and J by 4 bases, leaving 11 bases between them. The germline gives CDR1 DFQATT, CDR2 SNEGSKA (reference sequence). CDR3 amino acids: CSGAEDYNEQFF. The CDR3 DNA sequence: TGCAGTGGAGCGGAGGATTACAATGAGCAGTTCTTC.

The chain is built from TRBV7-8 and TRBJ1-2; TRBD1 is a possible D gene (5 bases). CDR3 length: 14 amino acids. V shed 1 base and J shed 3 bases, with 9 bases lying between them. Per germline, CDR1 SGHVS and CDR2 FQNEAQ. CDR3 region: CASSLGRQYYGYTF. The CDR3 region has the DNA TGTGCCAGCAGCTTAGGAAGACAGTACTATGGCTACACCTTC.

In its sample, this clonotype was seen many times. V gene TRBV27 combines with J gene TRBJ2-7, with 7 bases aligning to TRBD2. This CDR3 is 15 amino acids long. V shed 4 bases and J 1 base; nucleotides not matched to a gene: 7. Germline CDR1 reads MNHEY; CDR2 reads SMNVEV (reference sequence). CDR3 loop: CASSSLGTTSYEQYF. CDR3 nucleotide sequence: TGTGCCAGCAGTTCCCTCGGGACTACTTCCTACGAGCAGTACTTC.

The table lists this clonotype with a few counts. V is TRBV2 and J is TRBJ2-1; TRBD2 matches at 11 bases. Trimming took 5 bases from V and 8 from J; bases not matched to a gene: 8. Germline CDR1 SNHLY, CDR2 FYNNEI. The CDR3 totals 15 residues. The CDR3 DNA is TGTGCCAGCAGTAGCACTAGCGGGAGAGTCGATGAGCAGTTCTTC. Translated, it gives CASSSTSGRVDEQFF.

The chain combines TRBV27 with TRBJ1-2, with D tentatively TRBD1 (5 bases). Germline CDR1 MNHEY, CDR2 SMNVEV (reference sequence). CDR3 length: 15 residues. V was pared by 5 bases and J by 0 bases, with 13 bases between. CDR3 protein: CASSDGTDANYGYTF. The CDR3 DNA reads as TGTGCCAGCAGTGATGGGACCGATGCTAACTATGGCTACACCTTC.

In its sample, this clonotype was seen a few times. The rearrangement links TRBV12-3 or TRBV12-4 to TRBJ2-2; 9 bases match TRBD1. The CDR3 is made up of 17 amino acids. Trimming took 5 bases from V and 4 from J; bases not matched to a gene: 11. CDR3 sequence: CASSTLRDRVGTGELFF. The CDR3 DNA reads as TGTGCCAGCAGTACGCTTCGGGACAGGGTTGGCACCGGGGAGCTGTTTTTT.

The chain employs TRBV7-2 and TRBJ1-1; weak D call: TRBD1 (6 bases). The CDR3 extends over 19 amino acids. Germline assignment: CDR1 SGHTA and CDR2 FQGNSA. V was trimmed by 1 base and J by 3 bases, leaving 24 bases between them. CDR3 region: CASSLGPLNRDPLDTEAFF. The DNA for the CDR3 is TGTGCCAGCAGCTTAGGCCCTCTGAACAGGGATCCTCTGGACACTGAAGCTTTCTTT.

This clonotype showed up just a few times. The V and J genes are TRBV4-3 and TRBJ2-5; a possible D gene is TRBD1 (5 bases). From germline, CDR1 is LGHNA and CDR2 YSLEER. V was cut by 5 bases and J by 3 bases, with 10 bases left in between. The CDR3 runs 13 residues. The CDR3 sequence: CASSKGPKETQYF. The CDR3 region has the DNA TGCGCCAGCAGCAAGGGGCCGAAAGAGACCCAGTACTTC.

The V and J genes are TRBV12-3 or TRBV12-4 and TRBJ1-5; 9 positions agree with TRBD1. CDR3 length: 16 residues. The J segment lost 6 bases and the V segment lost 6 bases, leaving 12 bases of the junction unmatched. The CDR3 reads CASSLRDRENGQPQHF. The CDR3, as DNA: TGTGCCAGCAGCCTAAGGGACAGGGAGAACGGTCAGCCCCAGCATTTT.

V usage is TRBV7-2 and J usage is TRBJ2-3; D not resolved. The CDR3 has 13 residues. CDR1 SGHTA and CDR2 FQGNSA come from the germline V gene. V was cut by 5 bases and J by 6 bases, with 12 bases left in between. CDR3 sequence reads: CASSAPSYDTQYF. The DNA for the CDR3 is TGTGCCAGCAGCGCGCCCTCATACGATACGCAGTATTTT.

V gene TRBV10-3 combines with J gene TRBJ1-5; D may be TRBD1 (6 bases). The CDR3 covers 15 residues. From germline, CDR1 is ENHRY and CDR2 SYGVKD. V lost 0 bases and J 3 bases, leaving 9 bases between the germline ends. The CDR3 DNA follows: TGTGCCATCAGTGAGTCAAGGGGGTTCAATCAGCCCCAGCATTTT. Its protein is CAISESRGFNQPQHF.

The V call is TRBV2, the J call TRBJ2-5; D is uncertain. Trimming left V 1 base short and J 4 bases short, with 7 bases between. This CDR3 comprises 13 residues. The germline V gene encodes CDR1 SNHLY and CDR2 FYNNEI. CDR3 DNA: TGTGCCAGCAGTGAAGATTCCCCAGAGACCCAGTACTTC. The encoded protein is CASSEDSPETQYF. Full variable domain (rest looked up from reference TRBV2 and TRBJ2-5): EPEVTQTPSHQVTQMGQEVILRCVPISNHLYFYWYRQILGQKVEFLVSFYNNEISEKSEIFDDQFSVERPDGSNFTLKIRSTKLEDSAMYFCASSEDSPETQYFGPGTRLLVL.

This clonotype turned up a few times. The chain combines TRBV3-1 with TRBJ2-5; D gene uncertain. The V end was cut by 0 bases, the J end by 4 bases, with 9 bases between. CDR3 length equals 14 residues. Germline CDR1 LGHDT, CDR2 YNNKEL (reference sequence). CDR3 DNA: TGTGCCAGCAGCCAAGATACCACACGAGAGACCCAGTACTTC. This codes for CASSQDTTRETQYF.